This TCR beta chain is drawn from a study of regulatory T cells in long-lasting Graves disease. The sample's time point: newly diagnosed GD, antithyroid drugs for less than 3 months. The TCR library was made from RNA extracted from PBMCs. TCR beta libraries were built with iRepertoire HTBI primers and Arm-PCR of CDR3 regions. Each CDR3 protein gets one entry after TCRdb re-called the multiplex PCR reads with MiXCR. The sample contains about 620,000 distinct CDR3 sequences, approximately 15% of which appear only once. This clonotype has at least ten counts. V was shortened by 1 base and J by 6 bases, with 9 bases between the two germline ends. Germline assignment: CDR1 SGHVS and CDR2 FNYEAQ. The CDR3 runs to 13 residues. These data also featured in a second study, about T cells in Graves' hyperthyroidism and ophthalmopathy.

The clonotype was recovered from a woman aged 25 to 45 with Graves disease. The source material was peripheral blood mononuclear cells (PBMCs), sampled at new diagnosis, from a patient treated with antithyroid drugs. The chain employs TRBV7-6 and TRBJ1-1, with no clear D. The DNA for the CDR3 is TGTGCCAGCAGCTTAGAGAGGTACTCTGAAGCTTTCTTT. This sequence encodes CASSLERYSEAFF.